The entry below describes one TCR beta chain. This clone was observed a handful of times. Its antigen target is currently unknown. One base away there is no much larger clone; base qualities are not given. The sample holds other DNA sequences that translate to the same CDR3. This entry belongs to a study of shared clonotypes between healthy human individuals (dated by TCRdb to 2018 to 2020). Some background on the complete study: The cohort included a few men and two women between 18 and 49 years of age. For each donor, three plates each were used for CD4 naive and CD4 memory, two plates were used for CD8 naive, and one plate was used for CD8 memory. Blood TCR repertoires of a handful of healthy adults were deeply sequenced to estimate repertoire size and the extent of clonotype sharing between individuals. Different laboratories and diverse techniques were used to prepare libraries and sequence TCR repertoires, to increase sequencing depth and limit assay-specific biases. Per donor, leukapheresis produced somewhere between about 0.9 and 10 billion PBMCs. The paper's findings and limits, for the study overall: Only blood was sampled, and tissue TCR repertoires likely differ from those in blood. Incomplete sequencing was indicated by rarefaction of sorted-subset datasets, despite the large sequencing depth. Because the study included only a small number of donors, the genetic and exposure-history diversity represented was limited. Sharing across several donors was observed for approximately 5% of naive CD4, under 4% of naive CD8, over 2% of memory CD4, and 0.4% of memory CD8 clonotypes. Naive subsets generally had larger estimated clonotype richness than memory subsets did. Compared with non-shared clonotypes, the clonotypes found in all four sorted-subset donors had higher generation probabilities. Pairwise subsampling led to the expectation that sequencing depth would affect the degree of clonotype sharing among donors.

Counted from cysteine to phenylalanine, this CDR3 has 13 amino acids. Kept here is only the CDR3 DNA, which spans 39 bases and is read in frame from base 1. For CDR1 and CDR2, the germline V gene lists ENHRY and SYGVKD. V is clipped by 1 base and J by 0 bases, and the sequence between their germline boundaries is 1 base long. The donors were healthy, HIV-negative adults who had no recently reported acute infections or vaccinations. Every donor was a Caucasian adult residing in Nashville, Tennessee, USA. CD4+ T cells were enriched through magnetic negative selection, after which naive cells were positively selected on CD45RA and the remaining negative fraction served as the memory subset. Blood was collected by leukapheresis, and PBMCs were isolated by Ficoll-Histopaque density gradient centrifugation and then cryopreserved in liquid nitrogen vapor phase. Purity and quantity of every magnetically sorted T cell population were checked by analytical flow cytometry. Genomic DNA was isolated from each sorted fraction and quantified by UV absorbance on a Nanodrop 2000c.

TCR CDR3 regions were amplified from genomic DNA by multiplex PCR using the deep immunoSEQ assay. Genomic DNA extracted from each cell subset was distributed evenly over all wells of several immunoSEQ 96-well plates, and each plate served as one replicate. Each replicate PCR for sorted subsets received about 200 ng genomic DNA, equal to 28,000 or so T cell genomes. The purified libraries were quantified using a Qubit 3.0 fluorometer, sized with a Bioanalyzer 2100, and then quantified again using the KAPA Library Quantification kit. Every immunoSEQ 96-well plate was sequenced on a separate single-read 150-cycle Illumina NextSeq 550 flow cell. As for the authors' bioinformatics: Because the immunoSEQ output included only junctional sequences and no quality scores, the filtering could not be the same as the filtering used for full-length reads. Sequences were annotated with PyIR, a Python wrapper for IgBLAST v1.9, using IMGT germline references to assign V/J genes and CDR3. Reads were filtered out if the reads had weak V/J assignments (E-value above 1e-6), no CDR3, stop codons, out-of-frame junctions, or ambiguous translated residues. V3J clonotypes were defined by identical inferred V gene, J gene, and CDR3 amino acid sequence. The percentage overlap between two repertoires was calculated by dividing the number of shared unique clonotypes by the size of the smaller repertoire. Repertoire richness was assessed with RTK rarefaction, the Chao1 estimator, and Recon v2.1 estimates of unobserved clonotypes. For all TCRbeta clonotypes obtained by the gDNA method from a few donors, generation probabilities were computed with OLGA. TCRdb took this table from immuneACCESS and kept in-frame rearrangements with V and J called. Such tables lack part of the clones; where checked against another copy, unresolved V genes explain under half of the gap, and the rest is unexplained. V and J calls and clone size come straight from that table; D and trimming were deduced from the DNA. This sample gives about 1.1 million clones in total; about 72% of them show up just once. The top ten clonotypes cover almost 0.9% of the sample.

The chain was built from TRBV10-3 and TRBJ1-5, with the D gene too uncertain to name. The origin of this receptor is a man in his late teens or twenties in good health. Some clones in this sample may be carry-over from other donors' samples. The material sequenced was memory CD4+ T cells from PBMCs. According to the study, the label for this sample's cell subset or site signals: CD45RA-negative fraction. Read as DNA, the sequence is TGTGCCATCAGTGAGTATAGCAATCAGCCCCAGCATTTT. This is translated as CAISEYSNQPQHF.